This T cell receptor beta chain was profiled in a study of CD8 T cells in Susac syndrome. Study findings and constraints: Only a relatively small number of individuals were included in the TCR sequencing and HLA analysis.

Unmatched junction bases numbered 11, after V lost 6 bases and J lost 9 bases. Germline loops: CDR1 LGHDT, CDR2 YNNKEL (reference sequence). The length of the CDR3 is 14 residues. The multiple sclerosis control cohort comprised treatment-naive individuals presenting with stable or active relapsing-remitting disease. Details on this clonotype: The target antigen is unknown.

An amount of RNA that ranged from roughly 0.45 to 1 ug was reverse transcribed with random hexamers. The method of amplification for TCR beta CDR3 was immunoSEQ multiplex PCR, covering 54 Vbeta and 13 Jbeta. A single record per CDR3 protein comes from TCRdb applying MiXCR to the immunoSEQ multiplex PCR reads. The table shows tens of thousands of distinct CDR3 sequences, with around 96% occurring only once. The chain combines TRBV3-1 with TRBJ1-2, with 9 bases that match TRBD1. The specimen sequenced was CD4+ T cells from PBMCs. This clonotype was sampled from a human donor with multiple sclerosis. CDR3 sequence reads: CASRPPGTGLSYTF. The CDR3 region has the DNA TGTGCCAGCAGACCACCAGGGACAGGGCTAAGCTACACCTTC.